This TCR beta chain was obtained from a study of blood T cell repertoires in COVID-19. Study as a whole: The origin of the acute and convalescent COVID-19 samples was the United States, Italy and Spain. Sources were T cells, B-cell-depleted T cells, or PBMCs; the material itself was cDNA or gDNA.

Per the authors' pipeline: Amplification of reference gene primers was used by the study to estimate nucleated cell counts. TCRdb's table, derived via immunoSEQ multiplex PCR, lists solely in-frame clones and lacks some. Clone size and the V and J calls come from that table; the DNA yielded D and trimming. The table records under 150,000 clones, approximately 80% of them present only once. The germline V gene encodes CDR1 SGDLS and CDR2 YYNGEE. Trimming shortened V by 2 bases and J by 3 bases, and 18 bases separated the two germline ends. The CDR3 extends over 16 amino acids. The receptor was derived from a man in his forties or fifties in a cohort exposed to, infected with or recovered from COVID-19 (not recorded which). Input material: PBMCs or T cells enriched from blood (not recorded which). The chain carries TRBV9 and TRBJ2-7; tentative D call: TRBD2 (7 bases). The CDR3 sequence is CASSVGGPSGLYEQYF. As DNA, the CDR3 is TGTGCCAGCAGCGTGGGGGGCCCTAGCGGACTCTACGAGCAGTACTTC.